Below are 27 T cell receptor beta chains sequenced from a single sample in a study of Ad26.COV2.S vaccination and SARS-CoV-2 variants. The method was immunoSEQ multiplex PCR; TCRdb's version includes in-frame clones alone and lacks a portion of them. This table holds over 400,000 clones, around 90% found once. As for treatment: some 19 received Ad26.COV2.S at low or high dose, single or two shots; several received placebo; per-sample allocation not given. Repertoires come from day 63 after the first vaccine or placebo injection. The specimen was peripheral blood, collected in a trial of Ad26.COV2.S vaccine versus placebo. These receptors came from a person aged 18-65 years who received the Ad26.COV2.S COVID-19 vaccine or a placebo.

J is TRBJ1-6 and V is TRBV5-1; 7 nucleotides agree with TRBD1. The length of the CDR3 is 15 residues. J lost 8 bases, V lost 0 bases, and 5 bases had no gene match. Germline CDR1 reads SGHRS; CDR2 reads YFSETQ. The CDR3 nucleotides are TGCGCCAGCAGCTTGGACAACAGGGGACATTCACCCCTCCACTTT. Translation gives CASSLDNRGHSPLHF.

The rearrangement uses TRBV9 and TRBJ1-1; 7 bases are shared with TRBD1. Trimming cost V 3 bases and J 6 bases; bases outside gene matches: 5. Germline V CDR1 and CDR2: SGDLS, YYNGEE. The CDR3 totals 13 residues. The CDR3 sequence is CASSGDRDPEAFF. The CDR3 nucleotides read TGTGCCAGCAGCGGTGACAGGGACCCTGAAGCTTTCTTT.

The chain combines TRBV7-2 with TRBJ1-3; possibly TRBD1 for D (6 bases). The CDR3 has 17 amino acids. Trimming stripped 3 bases from V and 0 bases from J, with 15 bases between. CDR1 is SGHTA, CDR2 FQGNSA, per germline. Written as DNA, the CDR3 is TGTGCCAGCAGCTTCCGCTCCGGGACACGCTCTGGAAACACCATATATTTT. Amino acid sequence: CASSFRSGTRSGNTIYF.

Remarks on this clone: The conserved final phenylalanine or tryptophan is absent from the CDR3, which likely points to a read error. No DNA is shown, since the ends of the CDR3 on it are uncertain; the CDR3 is the one TCRdb lists. The rearrangement joins TRBV4-2 to TRBJ2-7; TRBD2, the table's D call, lacks a check against the DNA. Germline CDR1 reads LGHNA; CDR2 reads YNFKEQ. Termini included, the CDR3 measures 11 amino acids. This CDR3 reads CASSQALDRSS.

This clone has only a few counts. The genes are TRBV27 and TRBJ2-7; 7 bases map to TRBD1. Germline V gene lookup returns CDR1 MNHEY and CDR2 SMNVEV (reference sequence). This CDR3 contains 14 residues. J gave up 3 bases and V 6 bases, and 8 bases lay outside the gene matches. CDR3 in amino acids: CASRPGQVDYEQYF. CDR3 DNA sequence: TGTGCCAGCAGACCCGGACAGGTGGACTACGAGCAGTACTTC.

This clone has only one observation. The J gene is TRBJ1-1, the V gene TRBV19; D unresolved. The CDR3 sequence is 14 residues long. The germline V gene has CDR1 LNHDA and CDR2 SQIVND (reference sequence). Trimming removed 6 bases at V and 11 bases at J, with 22 bases between. DNA for the CDR3: TGTGCCAGTAGATTGTCTGGCGTCGTCGGCGCCGCTTTCTTT. Protein product: CASRLSGVVGAAFF.

This chain joins TRBV7-9 and TRBJ1-3; 7 bases align to TRBD1. Germline V lookup: CDR1 SEHNR, CDR2 FQNEAQ (reference sequence). The V segment lost 4 bases and the J segment 2 bases; nucleotides outside the gene matches: 5. The length of the CDR3 is 15 residues. CDR3 bases: TGTGCCAGCAGCTCTAAACAGGGGACTGGAAACACCATATATTTT. Protein product: CASSSKQGTGNTIYF.

The chain recombines TRBV3-1 (or the pseudogene TRBV3-2) with TRBJ1-1; TRBD1 agrees at 7 bases. With V trimmed by 4 bases and J by 8 bases, 7 bases remained unmatched. This CDR3 spans 13 amino acids. Germline values: CDR1 LGHDT, CDR2 YNNKEL (reference sequence). The CDR3 reads CASSRRGQTEAFF. Here the CDR3 DNA reads TGTGCCAGCAGCCGGAGGGGACAGACAGAAGCTTTCTTT.

The gene calls are TRBV29-1 and TRBJ2-2; 7 bases match TRBD2. The ends lost 7 bases at V and 2 bases at J; junction bases unmatched: 16. Per germline, CDR1 SQVTM and CDR2 ANQGSEA. The CDR3 runs to 17 residues. The CDR3 here is CSARGASGMFNTGELFF. The CDR3 DNA follows: TGCAGCGCCCGAGGGGCTAGCGGCATGTTTAACACCGGGGAGCTGTTTTTT.

Of note for this clone: One junction end disagrees with the germline gene, perhaps due to a read error. The chain combines TRBV11-2 with TRBJ2-7, with 11 bases that match TRBD2. The CDR3 sequence is 17 residues long. Germline-derived CDR1 and CDR2 are SGHAT and FQNNGV. The CDR3 nucleotides read TGTGCCAGCAGCTTGCTCACTAGCGGGAGTACGCCTTTCGCCTTGAACTTC. Translated: CASSLLTSGSTPFALNF.

J is TRBJ2-5 and V is TRBV5-8; 8 bases match TRBD1. The CDR3 sequence is 17 residues long. CDR1 and CDR2 from the germline V gene are SGHTS and YDEGEE. V dropped 3 bases and J dropped 1; count of bases not matched to a gene: 11. CDR3 protein: CASSSGTGSGVQETQYF. CDR3 sequence (DNA): TGTGCCAGCAGCTCAGGGACAGGTTCGGGGGTCCAAGAGACCCAGTACTTC.

The CDR3 coding sequence is TGTGCCAGCAGTGAACGGCGGCAGGGTCAGAACACTGAAGCTTTCTTT. Residues: CASSERRQGQNTEAFF. V is TRBV2 and J is TRBJ1-1; D perhaps matches TRBD1 (5 bases). The CDR3 has 16 residues. The V end was cut by 2 bases, the J end by 1 base, with 14 bases between. Germline CDR1 and CDR2: SNHLY and FYNNEI.

The gene calls are TRBV5-5 and TRBJ1-6, with D possibly being TRBD1 (5 bases). With 0 bases removed from V and 0 bases from J, the gap between germline ends came to 10 bases. The CDR3 loop spans 17 amino acids. Germline V gives CDR1 SGHKS, CDR2 YYEKEE (reference sequence). CDR3 sequence: CASSLGGASSYNSPLHF. The CDR3 nucleotides read TGTGCCAGCAGCTTGGGAGGGGCTAGCTCCTATAATTCACCCCTCCACTTT.

V gene TRBV9 combines with J gene TRBJ2-7; a weak D match, TRBD1 (6 bases). With 3 bases removed from V and 2 bases from J, the gap between germline ends came to 15 bases. From germline, CDR1 is SGDLS and CDR2 YYNGEE. This CDR3 has 15 amino acids. CDR3 sequence: CASSEQGSSPYEQYF. The CDR3 coding sequence is TGTGCCAGCAGCGAACAGGGCTCATCCCCCTACGAGCAGTACTTC.

The chain couples TRBV7-8 to TRBJ2-5; maybe TRBD2 (5 bases). Trimming pared 8 bases from V and 4 bases from J, leaving 17 bases between. The CDR3 covers 14 residues. From germline, CDR1 is SGHVS and CDR2 FQNEAQ. CDR3 sequence reads: CASRPLTGSETQYF. The CDR3 DNA reads as TGTGCCAGCCGACCATTGACGGGATCAGAGACCCAGTACTTC.

This clone was seen only once. The V call is TRBV11-2, the J call TRBJ2-7; 8 bases match TRBD1. Trimming at V came to 5 bases and at J to 4 bases, leaving 13 bases not matched to a gene. The CDR3 contains 16 residues. Germline V lookup: CDR1 SGHAT, CDR2 FQNNGV. CDR3 sequence: CASSKQGVPSRYEQYF. CDR3 nucleotide sequence: TGTGCCAGCAGCAAACAGGGGGTCCCGAGTCGGTACGAGCAGTACTTC.

The V and J genes are TRBV4-2 and TRBJ2-7; 9 bases map to TRBD2. Trimming took 0 bases from V and 4 from J; bases not matched to a gene: 19. Germline assignment: CDR1 LGHNA and CDR2 YNFKEQ. The CDR3 totals 20 residues. In nucleotides, the CDR3 is TGTGCCAGCAGCCAAGATAGAAGTGGGACTAGCCCCGGTGGAGGTTACGAGCAGTACTTC. Translation: CASSQDRSGTSPGGGYEQYF.

The rearrangement uses TRBV25-1 and TRBJ1-1; perhaps TRBD1 as D (5 bases). The CDR3 runs 16 residues. V dropped 5 bases and J dropped 5 bases, with 21 bases sitting between them. The germline V gene encodes CDR1 MGHDK and CDR2 SYGVNS. The CDR3, as DNA: TGTGCCAGCAGTCCAACTGACAAGCCGAGGGGTACTGAAGCTTTCTTT. Amino acids: CASSPTDKPRGTEAFF. Full variable domain (missing parts from reference TRBV25-1 and TRBJ1-1): EADIYQTPRYLVIGTGKKITLECSQTMGHDKMYWYQQDPGMELHLIHYSYGVNSTEKGDLSSESTVSRIRTEHFPLTLESARPSHTSQYLCASSPTDKPRGTEAFFGQGTRLTVV.

This sequence joins TRBV6-5 and TRBJ2-5; 7 bases align to TRBD1. Germline CDR1 and CDR2: MNHEY and SVGAGI. The CDR3 covers 15 residues. V dropped 2 bases and J dropped 3; count of bases not matched to a gene: 6. The CDR3 coding sequence is TGTGCCAGCAGTTACGCGTGGGACAGAGAAGAGACCCAGTACTTC. It codes for CASSYAWDREETQYF.

This clone was detected once. The gene calls are TRBV11-2 and TRBJ2-5; no definite D call. CDR3 length: 14 residues. Germline V gene sequence: CDR1 SGHAT, CDR2 FQNNGV. V was cut by 1 base and J by 1 base, with 7 bases left in between. CDR3 protein: CASSLATVQETQYF. In DNA, the CDR3 is TGTGCCAGCAGCTTAGCGACGGTCCAAGAGACCCAGTACTTC.

The V gene is TRBV5-1, the J gene TRBJ2-7, with TRBD2 identical over 8 bases. The germline CDR1 and CDR2 sequences are SGHRS and YFSETQ. The V gene end was trimmed by 3 bases and the J gene end by 12 bases; junction bases not matched to a gene: 20. CDR3 length equals 16 residues. CDR3 amino acids: CASSSSVERESFSWYF. CDR3 nucleotide sequence: TGCGCCAGCAGCTCCTCCGTTGAGCGGGAGTCTTTTTCCTGGTACTTC. Variable domain in full (rest from reference TRBV5-1 and TRBJ2-7): KAGVTQTPRYLIKTRGQQVTLSCSPISGHRSVSWYQQTPGQGLQFLFEYFSETQRNKGNFPGRFSGRQFSNSRSEMNVSTLELGDSALYLCASSSSVERESFSWYFGPGTRLTVT.

This clone was detected only once. This chain connects TRBV12-5 to TRBJ2-1; D is undetermined. Germline V CDR1 and CDR2: LGHNT, FRNRAP. Trimming removed 1 base at V and 9 bases at J, with 4 bases between. The CDR3 has 11 residues. The CDR3 DNA is TGTGCTAGTGGTTTGGGGGTTGAGCAGTTCTTC. Translating gives CASGLGVEQFF.

The chain uses TRBV4-1 and TRBJ2-1; the D is unclear. Germline CDR1 reads MGHRA; CDR2 reads YSYEKL. V was trimmed by 0 bases and J by 5 bases, leaving 11 bases between them. The CDR3 is 15 amino acids. CDR3 loop: CASSQERVGNNEQFF. The CDR3 bases are TGCGCCAGCAGCCAAGAAAGGGTAGGGAACAATGAGCAGTTCTTC.

This chain uses TRBV7-3 with TRBJ2-1; D is uncertain. V shed 5 bases and J shed 0 bases, with 11 bases lying between them. The CDR3 has 15 residues. Germline V gene data show CDR1 as SGHTA and CDR2 as FQGTGA. Written as DNA, the CDR3 is TGTGCCAGCAGCCACGGCAACCCCTCCTACAATGAGCAGTTCTTC. Its translation is CASSHGNPSYNEQFF.

The gene calls are TRBV2 and TRBJ1-5, with TRBD1 as a possible D gene (5 bases). This CDR3 region has 18 residues. CDR1 and CDR2 (germline): SNHLY, FYNNEI. Trimming cost V 6 bases and J 0 bases, with 21 bases left between them. The CDR3 DNA reads TGTGCCAGCAGCGCCTCTGGGGCCCCCTCTTATAGCAATCAGCCCCAGCATTTT. This translates into CASSASGAPSYSNQPQHF.

The chain carries TRBV6-2 or TRBV6-3 and TRBJ2-5, with 12 positions matching TRBD2. The germline V gene encodes CDR1 MNHEY and CDR2 SVGEGT. Trimming removed 5 bases from V and 4 bases from J; junction bases left unmatched: 8. The CDR3 extends over 16 amino acids. CDR3 in DNA: TGTGCCAGCAGTGCAATCCCGGGACTAGCGGGAGAGACCCAGTACTTC. Amino acids: CASSAIPGLAGETQYF.

The genes are TRBV27 and TRBJ2-3; D is undetermined. V lost 2 bases and J lost 7, with 10 bases in between. In germline, CDR1 is MNHEY, CDR2 SMNVEV (reference sequence). This CDR3 comprises 13 residues. CDR3 in DNA: TGTGCCAGCAGTTTAGCTGACATGAATACGCAGTATTTT. Residues: CASSLADMNTQYF.